This T cell receptor beta chain was documented in a study of cytomegalovirus exposure and HLA in healthy donors. Broader study findings: Upon later analysis, TCR association rates were observed to vary by HLA locus, being highest for DRB1 and lowest for HLA-C.

The PCR contained 60 Vbeta and 13 Jbeta primers. Produced via immunoSEQ multiplex PCR; TCRdb's table is partial and in-frame only. The sample yields some 270,000 clones, under 90% seen once. Germline values: CDR1 PRHDT, CDR2 FYEKMQ (reference sequence). V gave up 6 bases and J gave up 7 bases; unmatched junction bases: 0. There are 11 residues in the CDR3. The sample holds a few counts of this clone. Its antigen is undetermined. The sequence came from a girl aged 2 to 9 in good health and CMV-seronegative. The chain has TRBV13 and TRBJ2-1; 7 nucleotides line up with TRBD2. The specimen sequenced was PBMCs. DNA for the CDR3: TGTGCCAGCAGGGGGGGGAATGAGCAGTTCTTC. This translates into CASRGGNEQFF.